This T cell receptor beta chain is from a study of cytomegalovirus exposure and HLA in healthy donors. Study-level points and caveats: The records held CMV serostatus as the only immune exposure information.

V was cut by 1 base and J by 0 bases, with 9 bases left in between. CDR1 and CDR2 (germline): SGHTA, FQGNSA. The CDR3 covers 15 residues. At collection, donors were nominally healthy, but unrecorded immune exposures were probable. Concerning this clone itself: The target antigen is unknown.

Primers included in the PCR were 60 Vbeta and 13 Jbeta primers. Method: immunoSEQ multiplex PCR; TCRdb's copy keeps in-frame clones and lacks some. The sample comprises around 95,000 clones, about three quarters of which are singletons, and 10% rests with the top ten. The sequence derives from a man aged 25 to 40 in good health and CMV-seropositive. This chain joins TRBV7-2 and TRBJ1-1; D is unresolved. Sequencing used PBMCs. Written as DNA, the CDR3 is TGTGCCAGCAGCTTAGTCCAGGCCGTGAACACTGAAGCTTTCTTT. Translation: CASSLVQAVNTEAFF.